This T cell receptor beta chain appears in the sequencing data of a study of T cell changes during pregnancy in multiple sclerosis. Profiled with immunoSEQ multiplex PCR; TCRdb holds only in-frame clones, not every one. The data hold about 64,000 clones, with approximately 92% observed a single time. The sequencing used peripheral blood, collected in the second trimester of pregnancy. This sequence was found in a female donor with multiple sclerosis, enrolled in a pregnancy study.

The CDR3 nucleotides read TGTGCCAGCAGCCCAACGTTAGGCTCCTCCGGGGAGCAGTTCTTC. Its protein product is CASSPTLGSSGEQFF. This chain joins TRBV7-9 and TRBJ2-1; D not resolved. Per germline, CDR1 SEHNR and CDR2 FQNEAQ (reference sequence). The CDR3 has 15 amino acids. Between the trimmed V and J ends, which lost 5 bases and 10 bases, there was a span of 21 bases.